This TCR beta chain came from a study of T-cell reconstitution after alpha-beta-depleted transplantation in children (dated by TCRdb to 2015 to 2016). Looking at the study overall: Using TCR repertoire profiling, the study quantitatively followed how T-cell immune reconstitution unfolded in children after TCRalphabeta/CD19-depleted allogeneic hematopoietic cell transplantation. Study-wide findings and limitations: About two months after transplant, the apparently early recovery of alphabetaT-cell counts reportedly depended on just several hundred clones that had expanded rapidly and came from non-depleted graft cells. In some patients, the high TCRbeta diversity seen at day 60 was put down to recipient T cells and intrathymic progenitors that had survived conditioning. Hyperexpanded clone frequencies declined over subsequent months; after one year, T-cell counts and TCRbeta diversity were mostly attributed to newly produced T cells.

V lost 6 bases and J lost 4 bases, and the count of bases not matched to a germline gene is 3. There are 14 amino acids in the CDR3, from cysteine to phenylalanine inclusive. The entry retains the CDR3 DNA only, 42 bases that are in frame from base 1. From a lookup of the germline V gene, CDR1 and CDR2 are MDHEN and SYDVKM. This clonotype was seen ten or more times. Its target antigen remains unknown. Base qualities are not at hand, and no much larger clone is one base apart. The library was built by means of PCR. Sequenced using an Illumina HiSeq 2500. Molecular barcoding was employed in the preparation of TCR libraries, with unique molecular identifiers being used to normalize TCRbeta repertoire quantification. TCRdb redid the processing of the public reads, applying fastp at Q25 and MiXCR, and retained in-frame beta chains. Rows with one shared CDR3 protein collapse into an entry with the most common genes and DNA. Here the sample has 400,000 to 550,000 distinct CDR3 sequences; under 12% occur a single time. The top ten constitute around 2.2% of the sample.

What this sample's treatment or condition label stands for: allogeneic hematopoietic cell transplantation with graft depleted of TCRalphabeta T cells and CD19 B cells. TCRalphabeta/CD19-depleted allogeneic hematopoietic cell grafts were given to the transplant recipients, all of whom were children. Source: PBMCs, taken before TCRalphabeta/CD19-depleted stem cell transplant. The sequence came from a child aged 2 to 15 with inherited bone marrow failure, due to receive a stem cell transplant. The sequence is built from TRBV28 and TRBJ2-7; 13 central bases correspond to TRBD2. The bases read TGTGCCAGCAGGAAACTAGCGGGAGGGTACGAGCAGTACTTC. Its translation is CASRKLAGGYEQYF.